The clone carrying this T cell receptor beta chain was counted many times. Its target is unknown. A J-beta primer mix and a sample-barcoded 5' primer were used in a second PCR of about 7 to 12 cycles. Via MiXCR, TCRdb re-called the 5' RACE reads, giving one row per CDR3 protein. The sample holds approximately 320,000 distinct CDR3 sequences; about 25% are singletons and the top ten take 25% to 30%. The data stem from a study of blood T cells in healthy people across ages. Study conclusions and caveats: Unsorted PBMC material precluded a definitive naive versus antigen-experienced comparison.

Germline-derived CDR1 and CDR2 are MDHEN and SYDVKM. Trimming cost V 4 bases and J 7 bases; bases outside gene matches: 7. This CDR3 comprises 15 residues. This chain connects TRBV28 to TRBJ2-5; 12 positions match TRBD1. The sample taken for sequencing was blood. This clonotype was obtained from a woman aged 70 to 79 in good health. DNA of the CDR3: TGTGCCAGCAGTTCCGGGACAGGGGGCAGGGGGACCCAGTACTTC. As protein: CASSSGTGGRGTQYF.